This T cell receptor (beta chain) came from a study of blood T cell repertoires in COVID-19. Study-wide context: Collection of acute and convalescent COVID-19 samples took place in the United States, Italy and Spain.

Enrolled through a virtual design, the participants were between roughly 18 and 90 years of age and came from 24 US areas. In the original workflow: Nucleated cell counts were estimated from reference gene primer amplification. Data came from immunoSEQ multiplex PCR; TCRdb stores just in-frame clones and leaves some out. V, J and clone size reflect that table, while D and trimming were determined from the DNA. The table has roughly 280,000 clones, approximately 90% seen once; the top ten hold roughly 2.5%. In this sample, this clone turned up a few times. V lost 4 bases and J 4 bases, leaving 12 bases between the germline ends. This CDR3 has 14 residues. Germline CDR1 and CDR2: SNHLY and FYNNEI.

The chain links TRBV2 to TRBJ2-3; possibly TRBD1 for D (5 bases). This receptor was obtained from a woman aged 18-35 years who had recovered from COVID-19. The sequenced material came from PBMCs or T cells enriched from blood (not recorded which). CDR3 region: CASSVPQGSDTQYF. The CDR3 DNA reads TGTGCCAGCAGTGTGCCGCAGGGCTCAGATACGCAGTATTTT.